Shown below are 17 T cell receptor beta chains from a single sample sequenced in a study of cytotoxic CD8 clonotypes in ibrutinib-treated CLL. Assay: immunoSEQ multiplex PCR; the TCRdb copy retains only in-frame clones and omits some. The sample contains approximately 150,000 clones, around nine tenths of which appear only once. Source: PBMCs, taken at disease progression, from a patient treated with ibrutinib. Receptor source: a human donor with chronic lymphocytic leukemia.

The V gene is TRBV6-1, the J gene TRBJ2-4, with 7 bases aligning to TRBD2. The CDR3 runs to 15 residues. Trimming removed 10 bases from V and 3 bases from J; junction bases left unmatched: 12. CDR1 MNHNS and CDR2 SASEGT come from the germline V gene. The CDR3 sequence is CATRPGGRIKNIQYF. In DNA form, the CDR3 reads TGTGCCACCAGGCCGGGCGGGAGAATCAAAAACATTCAGTACTTC.

This clone was seen a handful of times. The chain links TRBV27 to TRBJ1-1; D may be TRBD1 (5 bases). CDR3 size: 11 residues. With 11 bases removed from V and 4 bases from J, the gap between germline ends came to 11 bases. Germline lookup yields CDR1 MNHEY and CDR2 SMNVEV (reference sequence). Written as DNA, the CDR3 is TGTGCCCCCTCGGGGGGCACTGAAGCTTTCTTT. Translating it yields CAPSGGTEAFF.

The CDR3 DNA sequence: TGTGCCAGCAGTGCTAGGAGGGGAACAGGCGGGGAGCTGTTTTTT. Protein: CASSARRGTGGELFF. The chain recombines TRBV2 with TRBJ2-2; the D gene is possibly TRBD2 (6 bases). The length of the CDR3 is 15 residues. V was clipped by 4 bases and J by 7 bases, with 16 bases between them. Germline V gives CDR1 SNHLY, CDR2 FYNNEI.

This clone was recorded only once. The chain combines TRBV5-1 with TRBJ2-1, with TRBD1 matching over 10 bases. V gave up 3 bases and J gave up 8 bases; unmatched junction bases: 5. CDR3 length: 14 amino acids. Germline V gives CDR1 SGHRS, CDR2 YFSETQ. The CDR3 region has the DNA TGCGCCAGCAGCTCGACAGGGGGCACCGATGAGCAGTTCTTC. As protein: CASSSTGGTDEQFF.

The chain carries TRBV7-6 and TRBJ1-1, with D uncertain. V shed 1 base and J shed 10 bases, with 10 bases lying between them. The CDR3 loop spans 12 amino acids. Germline CDR1 reads SGHVS; CDR2 reads FNYEAQ. The CDR3 DNA reads TGTGCCAGCAGCTTAGTCCCAGGATTAGCTTTCTTT. As protein: CASSLVPGLAFF.

The rearrangement links TRBV19 to TRBJ1-2, with 8 nucleotides matching TRBD1. Trimming at V came to 4 bases and at J to 4 bases, leaving 11 bases not matched to a gene. Looked up from germline, CDR1 is LNHDA and CDR2 is SQIVND (reference sequence). The CDR3 contains 16 residues. CDR3 in amino acids: CASSTDQGAHTYGYTF. The DNA for the CDR3 is TGTGCCAGTAGTACCGACCAGGGGGCTCATACCTATGGCTACACCTTC.

J is TRBJ2-7 and V is TRBV21-1. TRBV21-1 is described as a pseudogene. This CDR3 has 10 residues. CDR3 sequence (DNA): TGTGCCAGCAGCAAAAAGGGCAGGTGGTTC. Protein sequence: CASSKKGRWF.

This chain joins TRBV7-3 and TRBJ1-1; D is ambiguous. The V gene lost 2 bases and the J gene lost 0 bases, with 10 bases spanning the gap. The CDR3 totals 15 residues. Germline V gives CDR1 SGHTA, CDR2 FQGTGA. CDR3 nucleotide sequence: TGTGCCAGCAGCTTACAGGTACCCATGAACACTGAAGCTTTCTTT. Its translation is CASSLQVPMNTEAFF. Looking up the rest from reference TRBV7-3 and TRBJ1-1 gives the full variable domain: GAGVSQTPSNKVTEKGKYVELRCDPISGHTALYWYRQSLGQGPEFLIYFQGTGAADDSGLPNDRFFAVRPEGSVSTLKIQRTERGDSAVYLCASSLQVPMNTEAFFGQGTRLTVV.

The gene calls are TRBV7-9 and TRBJ2-7, with no clear D. CDR3 length: 11 amino acids. Germline V gene sequence: CDR1 SEHNR, CDR2 FQNEAQ (reference sequence). Trimming cost V 6 bases and J 4 bases, with 7 bases left between them. The CDR3 is CASSPSYEQYF. In DNA form, the CDR3 reads TGTGCCAGCAGTCCCTCTTACGAGCAGTACTTC. Full variable domain (remainder filled in from reference TRBV7-9 and TRBJ2-7): DTGVSQNPRHKITKRGQNVTFRCDPISEHNRLYWYRQTLGQGPEFLTYFQNEAQLEKSRLLSDRFSAERPKGSFSTLEIQRTEQGDSAMYLCASSPSYEQYFGPGTRLTVT.

The gene calls are TRBV7-3 and TRBJ1-1, with 7 positions matching TRBD1. Germline V gene data show CDR1 as SGHTA and CDR2 as FQGTGA. The CDR3 is made up of 15 amino acids. The junction had 7 bases not matched to a gene; V was cut back by 5 bases and J by 1 base. Here the CDR3 DNA reads TGTGCCAGCAGCCTTACCGGGACAGCGAACACTGAAGCTTTCTTT. This translates into CASSLTGTANTEAFF.

This clone has more than one count but fewer than ten. The V call is TRBV6-6, the J call TRBJ1-5, with TRBD1 identical over 10 bases. Germline V gene sequence: CDR1 MNHNY, CDR2 SVGAGI (reference sequence). The CDR3 contains 15 residues. The trim removed 2 bases at V and 7 bases at J, leaving 5 bases unmatched. As DNA, the CDR3 is TGTGCCAGCAGTTACGGGACAGGGGATGGACAGCCCCAGCATTTT. This codes for CASSYGTGDGQPQHF.

The rearrangement joins TRBV19 to TRBJ2-3; the D gene is possibly TRBD1 (5 bases). V shed 3 bases and J shed 2 bases, with 15 bases lying between them. This CDR3 is built from 16 residues. Germline V gene data show CDR1 as LNHDA and CDR2 as SQIVND (reference sequence). CDR3 loop: CASSILQGVPTDTQYF. The CDR3 nucleotides read TGTGCCAGTAGTATCTTGCAGGGTGTTCCCACAGATACGCAGTATTTT. The entire variable domain, with the rest obtained from reference TRBV19 and TRBJ2-3, is as follows: DGGITQSPKYLFRKEGQNVTLSCEQNLNHDAMYWYRQDPGQGLRLIYYSQIVNDFQKGDIAEGYSVSREKKESFPLTVTSAQKNPTAFYLCASSILQGVPTDTQYFGPGTRLTVL.

This chain joins TRBV11-3 and TRBJ2-7; D is undetermined. CDR1 SGHNT and CDR2 YENEEA come from the germline V gene. V was shortened by 1 base and J by 4 bases, with 11 bases between the two germline ends. This CDR3 comprises 14 residues. CDR3 coding DNA: TGTGCCAGCAGCTTAGCTGGGAATAGATACGAGCAGTACTTC. As protein: CASSLAGNRYEQYF.

This rearrangement joins TRBV7-2 to TRBJ2-3, with 14 bases lining up with TRBD2. Germline CDR1 and CDR2: SGHTA and FQGNSA. Losses at the gene ends were 5 bases for V and 4 bases for J; bases not matched to a gene: 8. CDR3 size: 17 residues. The CDR3 DNA sequence: TGTGCCAGCAGCCCACCGGGACTAGCGGGAGTATCAGATACGCAGTATTTT. Translation gives CASSPPGLAGVSDTQYF.

V usage is TRBV2 and J usage is TRBJ2-7; D uncertain. The CDR3 length is 13 residues. Germline V lookup: CDR1 SNHLY, CDR2 FYNNEI. V shed 8 bases and J shed 1 base, with 12 bases lying between them. The CDR3 sequence is CASWESVSYEQYF. The CDR3 DNA is TGTGCCAGCTGGGAAAGTGTTTCCTACGAGCAGTACTTC.

This clone appeared a few times. CDR3 amino acids: CSVVMRVSGYTF. Written as DNA, the CDR3 is TGCAGCGTTGTGATGAGGGTTTCTGGCTACACCTTC. This chain connects TRBV29-1 to TRBJ1-2, with D unclear. Trimming cost V 4 bases and J 7 bases, with 13 bases left between them. CDR3 length equals 12 residues. The germline V gene encodes CDR1 SQVTM and CDR2 ANQGSEA.

This chain connects TRBV6-6 to TRBJ2-1; 7 bases map to TRBD1. The CDR3 runs to 15 residues. Germline V CDR1 and CDR2: MNHNY, SVGAGI (reference sequence). Germline trimming cut 6 bases from V and 2 bases from J; bases unmatched to any gene: 7. CDR3 amino acids: CASRTGQRTYNEQFF. DNA of the CDR3: TGTGCCAGCAGAACGGGACAGAGAACCTACAATGAGCAGTTCTTC.